This T cell receptor (beta chain) was retrieved from a study of blood T cell repertoires in COVID-19. Study-level background: Acute and convalescent COVID-19 specimens originated in the United States, Italy and Spain. PBMCs, B-cell-depleted T cells, or T cells provided the cDNA or gDNA that made up the material.

This clone was counted between two and nine times. The CDR3 length is 17 residues. CDR1 and CDR2 (germline): SGHNT, YYREEE (reference sequence). V shed 0 bases and J 2 bases; nucleotides not matched to a gene: 6. Per the original data handling: Amplification from reference gene primers served as the basis for estimated nucleated cell counts. Sequenced by immunoSEQ multiplex PCR; TCRdb stores in-frame clones only, minus some. V, J and clone size were drawn from that table, and D and trimming were deduced from the DNA. The sample contains about 250,000 clones, over 70% of which appear only once. The rearrangement joins TRBV5-4 to TRBJ2-7, with 12 bases fitting TRBD2. The sequence derives from a man between 35 and 55 years old with active or convalescent COVID-19. Sequenced material: peripheral blood. The CDR3 here is CASSLGTSGGLTYEQYF. The CDR3 DNA follows: TGTGCCAGCAGCTTGGGAACTAGCGGGGGGCTAACCTACGAGCAGTACTTC.